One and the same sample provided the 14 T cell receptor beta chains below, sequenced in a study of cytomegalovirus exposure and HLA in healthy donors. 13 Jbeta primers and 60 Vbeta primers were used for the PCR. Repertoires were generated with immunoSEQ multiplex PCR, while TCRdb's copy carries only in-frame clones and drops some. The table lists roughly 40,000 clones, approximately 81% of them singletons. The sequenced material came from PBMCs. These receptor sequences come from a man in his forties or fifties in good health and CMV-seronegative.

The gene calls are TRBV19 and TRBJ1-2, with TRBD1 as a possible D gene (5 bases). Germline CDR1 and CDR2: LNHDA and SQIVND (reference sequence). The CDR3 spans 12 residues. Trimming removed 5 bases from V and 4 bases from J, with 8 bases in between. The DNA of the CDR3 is TGTGCCAGTAGTCAGACAGTCTATGGCTACACCTTC. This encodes CASSQTVYGYTF.

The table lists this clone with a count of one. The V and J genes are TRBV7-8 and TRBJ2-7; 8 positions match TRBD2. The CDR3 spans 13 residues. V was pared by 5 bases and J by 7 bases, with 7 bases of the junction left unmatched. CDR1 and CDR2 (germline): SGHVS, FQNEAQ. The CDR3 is CASSRRTSLEQYF. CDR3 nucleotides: TGTGCCAGCAGCCGAAGGACTAGCCTGGAGCAGTACTTC.

The CDR3 sequence is CASSHSGGGGDTQYF. As DNA, the CDR3 is TGTGCCAGCAGCCATAGCGGGGGCGGAGGAGATACGCAGTATTTT. V gene TRBV7-2 combines with J gene TRBJ2-3; 9 positions match TRBD2. CDR3 length: 15 residues. The V segment lost 5 bases and the J segment 5 bases; nucleotides outside the gene matches: 8. Germline-derived CDR1 and CDR2 are SGHTA and FQGNSA.

The DNA for the CDR3 is TGTGCCAGCAGCGTAGTAGCGGGGGGCACCGGGGAGCTGTTTTTT. Translation: CASSVVAGGTGELFF. This rearrangement joins TRBV9 to TRBJ2-2, with TRBD2 matching over 10 bases. Germline V gene data show CDR1 as SGDLS and CDR2 as YYNGEE. The junction had 0 bases not matched to a gene; V was cut back by 0 bases and J by 4 bases. The CDR3 length is 15 residues.

The CDR3 loop is CASSQDRGSQETQYF. CDR3 coding DNA: TGCGCCAGCAGCCAAGACAGGGGGTCCCAAGAGACCCAGTACTTC. This chain connects TRBV4-1 to TRBJ2-5, with 7 bases matching TRBD1. The J segment lost 1 base and the V segment lost 0 bases, leaving 2 bases of the junction unmatched. The germline V gene encodes CDR1 MGHRA and CDR2 YSYEKL. CDR3 size: 15 residues.

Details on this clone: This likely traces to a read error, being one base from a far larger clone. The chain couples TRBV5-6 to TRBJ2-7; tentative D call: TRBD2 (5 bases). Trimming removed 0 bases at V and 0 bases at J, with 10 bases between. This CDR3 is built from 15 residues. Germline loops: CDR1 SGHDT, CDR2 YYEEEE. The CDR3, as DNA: TGTGCCAGCAGCTTGGCTCCGGGATTCTCCTACGAGCAGTACTTC. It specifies CASSLAPGFSYEQYF.

The CDR3 sequence: CASSESTDYNEQFF. For the CDR3, the DNA is TGTGCCAGCAGTGAATCGACAGACTACAATGAGCAGTTCTTC. This chain connects TRBV25-1 to TRBJ2-1, with D perhaps TRBD1 (5 bases). Between the trimmed V and J ends, which lost 1 base and 3 bases, there was a span of 7 bases. The CDR3 is made up of 14 amino acids. Germline lookup yields CDR1 MGHDK and CDR2 SYGVNS.

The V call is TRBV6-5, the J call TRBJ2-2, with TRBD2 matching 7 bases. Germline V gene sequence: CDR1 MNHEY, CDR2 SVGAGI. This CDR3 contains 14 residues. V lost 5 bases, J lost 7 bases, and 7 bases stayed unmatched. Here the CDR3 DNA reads TGTGCCAGCAGTCCAGGACTAGGAGGCGGGGAGCTGTTTTTT. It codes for CASSPGLGGGELFF.

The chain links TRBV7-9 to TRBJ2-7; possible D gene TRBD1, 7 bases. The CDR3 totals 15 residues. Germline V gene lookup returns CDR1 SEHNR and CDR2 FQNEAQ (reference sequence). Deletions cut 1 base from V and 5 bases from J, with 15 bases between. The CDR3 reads CASSLEGGQYHEQYF. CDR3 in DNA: TGTGCCAGCAGCTTAGAGGGGGGACAGTACCACGAGCAGTACTTC. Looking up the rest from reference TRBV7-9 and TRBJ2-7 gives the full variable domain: DTGVSQNPRHKITKRGQNVTFRCDPISEHNRLYWYRQTLGQGPEFLTYFQNEAQLEKSRLLSDRFSAERPKGSFSTLEIQRTEQGDSAMYLCASSLEGGQYHEQYFGPGTRLTVT.

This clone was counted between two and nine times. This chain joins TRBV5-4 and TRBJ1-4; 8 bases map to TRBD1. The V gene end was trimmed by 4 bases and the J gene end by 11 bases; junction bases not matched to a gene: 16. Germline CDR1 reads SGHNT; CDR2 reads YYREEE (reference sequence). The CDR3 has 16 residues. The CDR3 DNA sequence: TGTGCCAGCAGCCCTGGACAGGGCGGGAATGGGAGGAAACTGTTTTTT. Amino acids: CASSPGQGGNGRKLFF.

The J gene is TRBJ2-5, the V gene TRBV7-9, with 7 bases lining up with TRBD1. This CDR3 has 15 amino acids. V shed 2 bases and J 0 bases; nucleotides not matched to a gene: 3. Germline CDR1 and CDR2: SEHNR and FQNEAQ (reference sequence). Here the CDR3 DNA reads TGTGCCAGCAGCTTAACAGACAGGGACCAAGAGACCCAGTACTTC. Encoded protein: CASSLTDRDQETQYF.

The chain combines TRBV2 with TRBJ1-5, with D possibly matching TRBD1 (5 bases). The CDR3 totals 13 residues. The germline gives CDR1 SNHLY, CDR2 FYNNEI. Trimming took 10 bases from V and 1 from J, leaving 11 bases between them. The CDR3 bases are TGTGCCACAAGCAGGGTGAGCAATCAGCCCCAGCATTTT. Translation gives CATSRVSNQPQHF.

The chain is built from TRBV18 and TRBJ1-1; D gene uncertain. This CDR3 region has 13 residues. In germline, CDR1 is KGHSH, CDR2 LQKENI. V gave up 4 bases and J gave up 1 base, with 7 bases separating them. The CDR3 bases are TGTGCCAGCTCACGCCGGGAGAACACTGAAGCTTTCTTT. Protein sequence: CASSRRENTEAFF.

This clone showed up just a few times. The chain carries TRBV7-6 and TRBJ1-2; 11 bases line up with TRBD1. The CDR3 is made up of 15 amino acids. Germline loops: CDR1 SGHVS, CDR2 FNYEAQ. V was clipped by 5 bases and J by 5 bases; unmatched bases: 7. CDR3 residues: CASSPRTGGRYGYTF. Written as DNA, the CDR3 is TGTGCCAGCAGCCCGAGGACAGGGGGCAGGTATGGCTACACCTTC.